The 6 T cell receptor beta chains presented below share a single source sample, sequenced in a study of blood T cell repertoires in COVID-19. The repertoire was sequenced with immunoSEQ multiplex PCR; TCRdb's copy has only in-frame clones and lacks some. Of 150,000 to 200,000 clones in the sample, roughly 86% were seen once. The sequencing sample was made of peripheral blood. The source of these receptors is a woman aged 30 to 39 with active or convalescent COVID-19.

This sequence joins TRBV5-1 and TRBJ1-6; D remains unclear. This CDR3 has 15 amino acids. Trimming cost V 0 bases and J 6 bases, with 10 bases left between them. CDR1 and CDR2 from the germline V gene are SGHRS and YFSETQ. DNA of the CDR3: TGCGCCAGCAGCTTGGATACGAGCGGTAATTCACCCCTCCACTTT. Its translation is CASSLDTSGNSPLHF.

The J gene is TRBJ1-1, the V gene TRBV6-5; a possible D gene is TRBD1 (6 bases). Germline-derived CDR1 and CDR2 are MNHEY and SVGAGI. The CDR3 has 15 amino acids. The V gene lost 7 bases and the J gene lost 3 bases, with 18 bases spanning the gap. The CDR3, as DNA: TGTGCCAGCACCTCGCTTCCGGGACAACACACTGAAGCTTTCTTT. Residues: CASTSLPGQHTEAFF.

The V and J genes are TRBV4-2 and TRBJ2-7; D is possibly TRBD2 (5 bases). CDR3 length: 15 amino acids. The V gene's germline CDR1 is LGHNA and CDR2 YNFKEQ. Trimming stripped 0 bases from V and 2 bases from J, with 11 bases between. CDR3 residues: CASSQELGQTYEQYF. Written as DNA, the CDR3 is TGTGCCAGCAGCCAAGAACTAGGGCAAACCTACGAGCAGTACTTC.

V usage is TRBV5-1 and J usage is TRBJ2-1; TRBD2 agrees at 10 bases. This CDR3 has 15 residues. Germline-derived CDR1 and CDR2 are SGHRS and YFSETQ. V trimming: 3 bases; J trimming: 10 bases; junction bases outside the gene matches: 10. The CDR3 region is CASSWGLAGVGEQFF. CDR3 in DNA: TGCGCCAGCAGCTGGGGCCTAGCGGGAGTGGGGGAGCAGTTCTTC.

The rearrangement uses TRBV7-9 and TRBJ2-7; maybe TRBD1 (7 bases). The CDR3 loop spans 16 amino acids. Germline values: CDR1 SEHNR, CDR2 FQNEAQ (reference sequence). V was clipped by 4 bases and J by 0 bases, with 16 bases between them. The CDR3 here is CASSSLTGRISYEQYF. The DNA of the CDR3 is TGTGCCAGCAGCTCCTTGACAGGGAGGATCTCCTACGAGCAGTACTTC.

The V and J genes are TRBV7-2 and TRBJ1-4, with D maybe TRBD1 (6 bases). V gave up 4 bases and J gave up 3 bases, with 12 bases separating them. The germline V gene encodes CDR1 SGHTA and CDR2 FQGNSA. The CDR3 is 15 amino acids. The CDR3 sequence is CASSSFGTSNEKLFF. As DNA, the CDR3 is TGTGCCAGCAGCTCTTTCGGGACATCTAATGAAAAACTGTTTTTT.